This T cell receptor (beta chain) was documented in a study of blood T cell repertoires in COVID-19. On the study more broadly: COVID-19 samples, acute and convalescent, were from the United States, Italy and Spain.

V was shortened by 2 bases and J by 0 bases, with 11 bases between the two germline ends. Germline CDR1 and CDR2: MDHEN and SYDVKM. The CDR3 is made up of 15 amino acids. The data were produced by immunoSEQ multiplex PCR, yet TCRdb's version contains in-frame clones alone and is incomplete. The profile shows 350,000 to 450,000 clones, 89% of them singletons. This sequence joins TRBV28 and TRBJ2-7; a weak D match, TRBD1 (5 bases). The sequence derives from a woman aged 40 to 55 with COVID-19, enrolled during active disease. The sequenced material came from peripheral blood. The CDR3 DNA reads as TGTGCCAGCAGTTTAGGGGCAATTAGCTCCTACGAGCAGTACTTC. Translation gives CASSLGAISSYEQYF.